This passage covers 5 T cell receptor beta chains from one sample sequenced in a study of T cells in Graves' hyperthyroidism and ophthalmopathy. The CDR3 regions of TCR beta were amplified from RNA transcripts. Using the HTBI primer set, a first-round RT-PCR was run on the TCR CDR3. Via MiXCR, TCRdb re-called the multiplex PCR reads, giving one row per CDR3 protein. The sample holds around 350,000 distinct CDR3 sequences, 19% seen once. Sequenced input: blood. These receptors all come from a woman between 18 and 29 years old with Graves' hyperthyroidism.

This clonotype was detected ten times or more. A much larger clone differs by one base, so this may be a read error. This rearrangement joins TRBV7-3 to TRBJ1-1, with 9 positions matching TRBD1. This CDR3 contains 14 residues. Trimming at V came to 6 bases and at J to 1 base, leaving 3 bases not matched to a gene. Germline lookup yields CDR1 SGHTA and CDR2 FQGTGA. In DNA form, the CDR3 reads TGTGCCAGCAGACCGGGACAGGGGAACACTGAAGCTTTCTTT. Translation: CASRPGQGNTEAFF.

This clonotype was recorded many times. The CDR3 spells CASSLTGMYEQYF. CDR3 nucleotide sequence: TGTGCCAGCAGCTTAACGGGGATGTACGAGCAGTACTTC. The rearrangement joins TRBV11-2 to TRBJ2-7, with D possibly matching TRBD2 (5 bases). CDR1 is SGHAT, CDR2 FQNNGV, per germline. CDR3 length: 13 residues. Trimming cost V 2 bases and J 4 bases, with 9 bases left between them.

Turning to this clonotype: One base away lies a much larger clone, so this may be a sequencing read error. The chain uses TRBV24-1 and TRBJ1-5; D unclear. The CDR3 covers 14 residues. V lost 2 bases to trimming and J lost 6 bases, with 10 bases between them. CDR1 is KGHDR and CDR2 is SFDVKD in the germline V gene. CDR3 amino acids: CATSDSCTGQPQHF. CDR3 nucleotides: TGTGCCACCAGTGATTCTTGCACGGGTCAGCCCCAGCATTTT.

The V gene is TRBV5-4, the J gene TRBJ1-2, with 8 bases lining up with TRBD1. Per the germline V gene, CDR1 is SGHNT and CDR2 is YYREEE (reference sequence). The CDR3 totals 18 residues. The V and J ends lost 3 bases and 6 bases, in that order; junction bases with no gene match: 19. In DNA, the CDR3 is TGTGCCAGCAGCTCCGAAACTCCCTTAAGGGACAGGTTTAATGGCTACACCTTC. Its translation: CASSSETPLRDRFNGYTF.

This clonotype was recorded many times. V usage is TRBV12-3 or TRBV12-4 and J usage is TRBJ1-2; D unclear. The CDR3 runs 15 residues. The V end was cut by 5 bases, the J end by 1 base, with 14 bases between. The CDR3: CASSLSLGSNYGYTF. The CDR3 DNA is TGTGCCAGCAGTCTATCCCTAGGGAGTAACTATGGCTACACCTTC.